The entry below describes one T cell receptor (beta chain). This sample is part of a study of blood T cell repertoires in COVID-19. This CDR3 region has 14 residues. The germline gives CDR1 SGHVS, CDR2 FQNEAQ. Trimming cost V 7 bases and J 2 bases, with 11 bases left between them. Original analysis: Researchers report that nucleated cell counts were estimated from reference gene primer amplification. Assay: immunoSEQ multiplex PCR; the TCRdb copy retains only in-frame clones and omits some. Clone size and the V and J calls come from that table; the DNA yielded D and trimming. Of over 10,000 clones listed, 88% were seen once; the top ten hold 29%.

The sequence was obtained from a human donor in a cohort sampled during active COVID-19. The sequenced sample consisted of peripheral blood. The chain employs TRBV7-8 and TRBJ2-2; D might be TRBD2 (6 bases). The DNA for the CDR3 is TGTGCCAGCAAGGAGGGAACAAACACCGGGGAGCTGTTTTTT. It yields the protein CASKEGTNTGELFF. Full variable domain (missing parts from reference TRBV7-8 and TRBJ2-2): GAGVSQSPRYKVAKRGQDVALRCDPISGHVSLFWYQQALGQGPEFLTYFQNEAQLDKSGLPSDRFFAERPEGSVSTLKIQRTQQEDSAVYLCASKEGTNTGELFFGEGSRLTVL.